This T cell receptor beta chain stems from a study of OX40 agonist ivuxolimab in advanced cancers. TCRdb keeps only in-frame clones here, not all; method: immunoSEQ multiplex PCR. Here the sample spans fewer than 90,000 clones, about 90% being singletons. V was pared by 4 bases and J by 2 bases, with 5 bases of the junction left unmatched. In germline, CDR1 is SGHRS, CDR2 YFSETQ. The CDR3 has 15 residues. The sequencing here drew on CD4+ or CD8+ T cells sorted from blood, taken in a trial of the OX40 agonist ivuxolimab. The clonotype originates from an adult with an advanced solid tumor such as melanoma, head and neck, liver or kidney cancer. This rearrangement joins TRBV5-1 to TRBJ2-7, with 11 bases matching TRBD2. CDR3 residues: CASSLDSGRAYEQYF. CDR3 bases: TGCGCCAGCAGCCTAGATAGCGGGAGGGCCTACGAGCAGTACTTC.